This TCR beta chain was obtained from a study of naive and memory T cell subsets. As for treatment: skin biopsy from PPD injection site in Mantoux-positive individual. The library had UMIs added by 3' ligation of an oligonucleotide to TCR cDNA. The CDR3 is 17 residues long. V shed 3 bases and J shed 0 bases, with 15 bases lying between them. Germline CDR1 reads KGHSH; CDR2 reads LQKENI. The SP2 primer and nested alpha and beta constant region primers amplified ligated cDNA in four rounds. TCRdb analysed the UMI-ligation and nested PCR reads with MiXCR anew, one entry per CDR3 protein. The table shows around 33,000 distinct CDR3 sequences, with 6.7% occurring only once. This clonotype was seen many times.

This chain connects TRBV18 to TRBJ2-4; TRBD1 is a possible D gene (5 bases). The clonotype comes from an adult in good health. The source material was skin, sampled from a tuberculin skin test site. The CDR3: CASSPRVQLLAKNIQYF. The DNA for the CDR3 is TGTGCCAGCTCACCCAGGGTTCAACTTCTAGCCAAAAACATTCAGTACTTC.